This T cell receptor beta chain was sequenced in a study of identical twins. Germline values: CDR1 DFQATT, CDR2 SNEGSKA (reference sequence). Trimming stripped 3 bases from V and 5 bases from J, with 22 bases between. CDR3 size: 16 residues. MiXCR, applied by TCRdb to the 5' RACE reads, yields one record per CDR3 protein. Here the sample spans hundreds of thousands of distinct CDR3 sequences, 15% to 20% being singletons. The table lists this clonotype with many counts. This sample was shared with a second study, whose subject was T cells expressing NK-cell markers.

Sequencing used PBMCs. The clonotype originates from a woman younger than 35 in good health. The rearrangement joins TRBV20-1 to TRBJ2-5; no clear D gene. CDR3 bases: TGCAGTGCTAGTACCCCGCCGCATAGCTTCCTGGAGACCCAGTACTTC. Amino acid sequence: CSASTPPHSFLETQYF.